The T cell receptor beta chain described here comes from a study of T cell changes during pregnancy in multiple sclerosis. Here immunoSEQ multiplex PCR was the method, and the copy in TCRdb shows in-frame clones only, minus some. This table has more than 20,000 clones, less than 95% appearing once. The CDR3 is 13 amino acids. CDR1 is LGHNA and CDR2 is YNFKEQ in the germline V gene. V was clipped by 4 bases and J by 8 bases, with 14 bases between them. The receptor was derived from a female donor with multiple sclerosis, enrolled in a pregnancy study. The input for sequencing was CD4+ T cells from peripheral blood mononuclear cells, taken in the third trimester of pregnancy. This chain connects TRBV4-2 to TRBJ1-2, with D unclear. In nucleotides, the CDR3 is TGTGCCAGCAGCCTTCTTACGACCGGGGGCTACACCTTC. It codes for CASSLLTTGGYTF.